These T cell receptor beta chains were read from a single sample in a study of T cell responses to AZD1222 COVID-19 vaccine. Libraries were prepared by immunoSEQ multiplex PCR; TCRdb keeps only in-frame clonotypes and omits some of them. The repertoire holds just under 90,000 clones, just over 85% seen once, with 10% in the top ten. The material sequenced was peripheral blood, taken on day 0 of MenACWY control vaccination. These receptors were obtained from an adult in good health. Both conserved end residues are part of each CDR3. D genes are given only for firm matches. Clone size is stated in some rows and not others, as once, few, many or a class when expanded.

abundance: -
d_gene: -
v_gene: TRBV10-1
j_gene: TRBJ2-7
CDR3aa: CASSESHEQYF
CDR3nt: TGCGCCAGCAGTGAGTCCCACGAGCAGTACTTC

abundance: -
d_gene: -
v_gene: TRBV9
j_gene: TRBJ1-4
CDR3aa: CASSATDVGGKLFF
CDR3nt: TGTGCCAGCAGTGCTACCGACGTGGGGGGAAAACTGTTTTTT

abundance: -
d_gene: TRBD1
v_gene: TRBV5-3
j_gene: TRBJ1-6
CDR3aa: CARSCPGQGGNSPLHF
CDR3nt: TGTGCCAGAAGCTGCCCGGGACAGGGTGGTAATTCACCCCTCCACTTT

abundance: -
d_gene: -
v_gene: TRBV6-2/TRBV6-3
j_gene: TRBJ2-7
CDR3aa: CASSFPGTSAYEQYF
CDR3nt: TGTGCCAGCAGTTTCCCCGGGACGTCAGCCTACGAGCAGTACTTC

abundance: -
d_gene: -
v_gene: TRBV20-1
j_gene: TRBJ1-1
CDR3aa: CSSGGASEAFF
CDR3nt: TGCAGCTCGGGGGGGGCCTCTGAAGCTTTCTTT

abundance: -
d_gene: TRBD1
v_gene: TRBV3-1/TRBV3-2
j_gene: TRBJ1-1
CDR3aa: CASSQGPKGARPEAFF
CDR3nt: TGTGCCAGCAGCCAAGGCCCTAAGGGGGCAAGGCCTGAAGCTTTCTTT

abundance: once
d_gene: TRBD1
v_gene: TRBV6-5
j_gene: TRBJ1-6
CDR3aa: CASRLTGGVNSPLHF
CDR3nt: TGTGCCAGCAGACTTACAGGGGGCGTTAATTCACCCCTCCACTTT

abundance: few
d_gene: TRBD1
v_gene: TRBV7-2
j_gene: TRBJ1-3
CDR3aa: CASSFLPQGAFGNTIYF
CDR3nt: TGTGCCAGCAGTTTCCTCCCTCAGGGGGCTTTCGGAAACACCATATATTTT

abundance: -
d_gene: TRBD1
v_gene: TRBV18
j_gene: TRBJ1-1
CDR3aa: CASSTGVRAEAFF
CDR3nt: TGTGCCAGCTCAACAGGGGTTCGAGCTGAAGCTTTCTTT

abundance: -
d_gene: TRBD1
v_gene: TRBV19
j_gene: TRBJ1-5
CDR3aa: CASRWTGGNQPQHF
CDR3nt: TGTGCCAGTAGGTGGACAGGGGGCAATCAGCCCCAGCATTTT

abundance: once
d_gene: -
v_gene: TRBV4-1
j_gene: TRBJ2-5
CDR3aa: CASSLIPRETQYF
CDR3nt: TGCGCCAGCAGCCTAATCCCGCGGGAGACCCAGTACTTC

abundance: -
d_gene: -
v_gene: TRBV4-1
j_gene: TRBJ2-7
CDR3aa: CASSQVGGAILDEQYF
CDR3nt: TGCGCCAGCAGCCAAGTGGGGGGGGCCATTCTTGACGAGCAGTACTTC

abundance: -
d_gene: -
v_gene: TRBV19
j_gene: TRBJ2-7
CDR3aa: CASSMGNSRRYEQYF
CDR3nt: TGTGCCAGTAGTATGGGGAACAGCCGGCGATACGAGCAGTACTTC

abundance: -
d_gene: TRBD2
v_gene: TRBV6-6
j_gene: TRBJ2-5
CDR3aa: CASSLGTSAETQYF
CDR3nt: TGTGCCAGCAGTCTCGGGACTAGCGCTGAGACCCAGTACTTC

abundance: -
d_gene: -
v_gene: TRBV4-3
j_gene: TRBJ1-5
CDR3aa: CASSQDQPQHF
CDR3nt: TGCGCCAGCAGCCAAGATCAGCCCCAGCATTTT

abundance: -
d_gene: TRBD1
v_gene: TRBV5-1
j_gene: TRBJ1-1
CDR3aa: CASRRDREFSAFF
CDR3nt: TGCGCCAGCAGGAGGGACAGGGAGTTTTCGGCTTTCTTT

abundance: once
d_gene: -
v_gene: TRBV12-5
j_gene: TRBJ1-6
CDR3aa: CASGLHGVGSPLHF
CDR3nt: TGTGCTAGTGGTTTGCACGGGGTGGGATCACCCCTCCACTTT

abundance: -
d_gene: -
v_gene: TRBV5-6
j_gene: TRBJ2-3
CDR3aa: CASSWTESFTDTQYF
CDR3nt: TGTGCCAGCAGCTGGACCGAGAGCTTCACAGATACGCAGTATTTT

abundance: -
d_gene: TRBD1
v_gene: TRBV6-6
j_gene: TRBJ2-7
CDR3aa: CASSPKGWGQGSYEQYF
CDR3nt: TGTGCCAGCAGTCCCAAAGGTTGGGGACAGGGGTCCTACGAGCAGTACTTC

abundance: -
d_gene: -
v_gene: TRBV30
j_gene: TRBJ1-5
CDR3aa: CAWSKGSNQPQHF
CDR3nt: TGTGCCTGGAGTAAGGGTAGCAATCAGCCCCAGCATTTT

abundance: -
d_gene: -
v_gene: TRBV6-5
j_gene: TRBJ2-5
CDR3aa: CASRGLQETQYF
CDR3nt: TGTGCCAGCAGAGGACTTCAAGAGACCCAGTACTTC

abundance: few
d_gene: -
v_gene: TRBV20-1
j_gene: TRBJ1-2
CDR3aa: CSATYGYGYTF
CDR3nt: TGCAGTGCTACGTACGGATATGGCTACACCTTC

abundance: -
d_gene: -
v_gene: TRBV4-1
j_gene: TRBJ2-7
CDR3aa: CASSPRGRDGSYEQYF
CDR3nt: TGCGCCAGCAGCCCACGGGGCCGGGACGGCTCCTACGAGCAGTACTTC

abundance: -
d_gene: -
v_gene: TRBV12-3/TRBV12-4
j_gene: TRBJ2-1
CDR3aa: CASGDGLSNEQFF
CDR3nt: TGTGCCAGCGGGGACGGATTGAGCAATGAGCAGTTCTTC

abundance: -
d_gene: -
v_gene: TRBV21-1
j_gene: TRBJ1-5
CDR3aa: CASSNKKAPQPQHF
CDR3nt: TGTGCCAGCAGCAATAAGAAGGCCCCTCAGCCCCAGCATTTT

abundance: -
d_gene: -
v_gene: TRBV25-1
j_gene: TRBJ1-1
CDR3aa: CASSENRGGDTEAFF
CDR3nt: TGTGCCAGCAGTGAAAATCGCGGCGGGGACACTGAAGCTTTCTTT

abundance: -
d_gene: TRBD1
v_gene: TRBV24-1
j_gene: TRBJ2-7
CDR3aa: CATSDQRTGGYSYEQYF
CDR3nt: TGTGCCACCAGTGATCAGCGGACAGGGGGTTATAGCTACGAGCAGTACTTC

abundance: -
d_gene: TRBD1
v_gene: TRBV7-2
j_gene: TRBJ1-2
CDR3aa: CASSLASTGLNYGYTF
CDR3nt: TGTGCCAGCAGCTTAGCGTCGACAGGGTTAAACTATGGCTACACCTTC

abundance: once
d_gene: -
v_gene: TRBV30
j_gene: TRBJ1-5
CDR3aa: CAWSGGDQPQHF
CDR3nt: TGTGCCTGGAGTGGGGGGGATCAGCCCCAGCATTTT

abundance: -
d_gene: -
v_gene: TRBV5-6
j_gene: TRBJ1-3
CDR3aa: CASSLVKGEAGNTIYF
CDR3nt: TGTGCCAGCAGCTTGGTTAAGGGGGAAGCTGGAAACACCATATATTTT

abundance: -
d_gene: -
v_gene: TRBV4-2
j_gene: TRBJ1-2
CDR3aa: CASSQDQGGYGYTF
CDR3nt: TGTGCCAGCAGCCAAGATCAGGGAGGCTATGGCTACACCTTC